Given below is one T cell receptor (beta chain) in context. This sample is part of a study of T-cell reconstitution after alpha-beta-depleted transplantation in children. Molecular barcoding with unique molecular identifiers was used for the TCRbeta library. TCRdb fed the PCR reads into MiXCR, producing one record per CDR3 protein. The repertoire holds 490,000 or so distinct CDR3 sequences, under 15% seen once, with more than 5.5% in the top ten. There are 20 residues in the CDR3. V was trimmed by 0 bases and J by 0 bases, leaving 23 bases between them. Germline lookup yields CDR1 SGDLS and CDR2 YYNGEE.

This clonotype originated in a human donor who donated a stem cell graft to a child with combined immunodeficiency. V and J are TRBV9 and TRBJ2-3, with D possibly matching TRBD1 (5 bases). Sample: PBMCs from the stem cell graft donor, taken from the stem cell graft. DNA for the CDR3: TGTGCCAGCAGCGTAGCATACAGGACACGAGGAACTACTAGCACAGATACGCAGTATTTT. Translation gives CASSVAYRTRGTTSTDTQYF.